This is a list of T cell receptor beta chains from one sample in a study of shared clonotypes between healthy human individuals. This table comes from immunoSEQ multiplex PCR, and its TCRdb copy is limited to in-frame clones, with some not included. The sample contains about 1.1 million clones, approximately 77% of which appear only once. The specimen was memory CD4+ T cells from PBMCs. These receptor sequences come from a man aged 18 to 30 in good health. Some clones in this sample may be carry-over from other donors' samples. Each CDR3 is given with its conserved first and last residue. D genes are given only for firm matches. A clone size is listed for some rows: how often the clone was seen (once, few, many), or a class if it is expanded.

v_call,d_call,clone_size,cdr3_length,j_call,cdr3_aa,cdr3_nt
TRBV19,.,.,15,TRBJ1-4,CASRTRPSVGEKLFF,TGTGCCAGTAGGACTCGGCCTTCCGTGGGGGAAAAACTGTTTTTT
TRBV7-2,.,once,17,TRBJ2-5,CASSRLPGLLVVETQYF,TGTGCCAGCAGCCGGCTCCCCGGACTACTAGTGGTGGAGACCCAGTACTTC
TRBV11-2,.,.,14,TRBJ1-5,CASSPYGGRFPQHF,TGTGCCAGCAGCCCGTATGGGGGGAGGTTTCCCCAGCATTTT
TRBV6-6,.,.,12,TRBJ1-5,CASSYVEGAQHF,TGTGCCAGCAGTTACGTTGAAGGGGCCCAGCATTTT
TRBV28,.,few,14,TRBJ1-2,CASSPAHTTNGYTF,TGTGCCAGCAGCCCCGCCCATACGACAAATGGCTACACCTTC
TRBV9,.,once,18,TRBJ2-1,CASSVGPPGARYYNEQFF,TGTGCCAGCAGCGTAGGCCCCCCGGGAGCCCGCTACTACAATGAGCAGTTCTTC
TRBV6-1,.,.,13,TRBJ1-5,CASINTGYQPQHF,TGTGCCAGCATTAATACAGGCTACCAGCCCCAGCATTTT
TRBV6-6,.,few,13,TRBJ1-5,CASSLGSDQPQHF,TGTGCCAGCAGTTTAGGGAGCGATCAGCCCCAGCATTTT
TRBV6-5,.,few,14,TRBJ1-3,CASSSPQAPSAIYF,TGTGCCAGCAGTTCCCCCCAGGCGCCGTCCGCCATATATTTT
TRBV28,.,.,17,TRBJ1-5,CASSWVGGQVVTQPQHF,TGTGCCAGCAGTTGGGTGGGGGGGCAGGTCGTCACTCAGCCCCAGCATTTT
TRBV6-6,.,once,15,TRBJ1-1,CASSQIGGINTEAFF,TGTGCCAGCAGTCAAATCGGGGGGATCAACACTGAAGCTTTCTTT
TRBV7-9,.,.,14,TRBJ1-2,CASSLVGQNYGYTF,TGTGCCAGCAGCTTAGTCGGACAAAACTATGGCTACACCTTC
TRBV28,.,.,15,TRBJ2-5,CASSSRDQYQETQYF,TGTGCCAGCAGTTCACGGGACCAGTACCAAGAGACCCAGTACTTC
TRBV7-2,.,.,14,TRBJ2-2,CASSSGSYTGELFF,TGTGCCAGCAGCTCGGGCAGTTACACCGGGGAGCTGTTTTTT
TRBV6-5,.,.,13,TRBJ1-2,CASRGSANYGYTF,TGTGCCAGCCGTGGGAGTGCTAACTATGGCTACACCTTC
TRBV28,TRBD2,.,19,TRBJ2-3,CASSPHRKLAGGRADTQYF,TGTGCCAGCAGTCCCCACCGTAAACTAGCGGGAGGTCGAGCAGATACGCAGTATTTT
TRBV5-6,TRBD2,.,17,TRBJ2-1,CASSLAASGSLYNEQFF,TGTGCCAGCAGCTTGGCCGCTAGCGGGAGTCTCTACAATGAGCAGTTCTTC
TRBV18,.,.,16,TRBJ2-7,CASSLKLRDTSYEQYF,TGTGCCAGCTCACTAAAACTCCGGGACACGTCCTACGAGCAGTACTTC
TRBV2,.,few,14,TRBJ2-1,CATRRQLRNNEQFF,TGTGCCACCCGAAGACAACTACGGAACAATGAGCAGTTCTTC
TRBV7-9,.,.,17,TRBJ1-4,CASSSSLVQGGNEKLFF,TGTGCCAGCAGTTCATCCCTCGTCCAGGGAGGTAATGAAAAACTGTTTTTT
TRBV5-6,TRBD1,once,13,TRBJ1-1,CATRGRADTEAFF,TGTGCCACCAGGGGGCGCGCGGACACTGAAGCTTTCTTT
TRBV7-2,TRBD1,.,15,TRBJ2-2,CASRWTGRNTGELFF,TGTGCCAGCAGGTGGACAGGGAGAAACACCGGGGAGCTGTTTTTT
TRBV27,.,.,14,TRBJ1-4,CASSWTPAIEKLFF,TGTGCCAGCAGTTGGACCCCGGCTATCGAAAAACTGTTTTTT
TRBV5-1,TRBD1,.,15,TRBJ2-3,CASSTSTGEEDTQYF,TGCGCCAGCAGCACCTCGACAGGGGAAGAAGATACGCAGTATTTT
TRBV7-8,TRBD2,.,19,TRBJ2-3,CASSDRRGGLAGVADTQYF,TGTGCCAGCAGCGACAGAAGGGGAGGACTAGCGGGAGTGGCAGATACGCAGTATTTT
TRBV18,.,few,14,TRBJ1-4,CASSPRTDNEKLFF,TGTGCCAGCTCACCTCGGACAGATAATGAAAAACTGTTTTTT
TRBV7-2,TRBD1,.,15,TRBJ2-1,CASSLAGTAGGEQFF,TGTGCCAGCAGCTTAGCCGGGACAGCCGGTGGGGAGCAGTTCTTC
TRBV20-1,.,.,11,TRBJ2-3,CSAWGGDTQYF,TGCAGTGCTTGGGGCGGAGATACGCAGTATTTT
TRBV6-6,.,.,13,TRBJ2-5,CASSSGRWETQYF,TGTGCCAGCAGCAGCGGCAGGTGGGAGACCCAGTACTTC
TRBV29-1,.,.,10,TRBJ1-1,CSATGTEAFF,TGCAGCGCGACCGGCACTGAAGCTTTCTTT
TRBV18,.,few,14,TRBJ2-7,CASSPMAGPLEQYF,TGTGCCAGCTCACCAATGGCGGGGCCCCTAGAGCAGTACTTC
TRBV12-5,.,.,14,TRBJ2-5,CASASGQHQETQYF,TGTGCTAGTGCCTCAGGACAGCACCAAGAGACCCAGTACTTC
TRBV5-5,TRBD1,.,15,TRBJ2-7,CASNYRDRTSYEQYF,TGTGCCAGCAACTACCGGGACAGGACCTCCTACGAGCAGTACTTC
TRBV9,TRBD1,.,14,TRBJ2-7,CASSVGTGTHEQYF,TGTGCCAGCAGCGTAGGGACAGGGACCCACGAGCAGTACTTC
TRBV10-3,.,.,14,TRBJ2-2,CDIVPGFYTGELFF,TGTGACATCGTTCCAGGGTTTTACACCGGGGAGCTGTTTTTT
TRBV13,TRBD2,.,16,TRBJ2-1,CASSLVAGGYRDEQFF,TGTGCCAGCAGCTTAGTAGCGGGAGGGTACCGGGATGAGCAGTTCTTC
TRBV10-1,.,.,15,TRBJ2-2,CASSDIGAGTGELFF,TGCGCCAGCAGCGATATCGGCGCGGGAACCGGGGAGCTGTTTTTT
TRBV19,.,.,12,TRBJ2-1,CASSHIYNEQFF,TGTGCCAGTAGTCACATCTACAATGAGCAGTTCTTC
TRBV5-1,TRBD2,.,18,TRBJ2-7,CASSLGGSGRAGDQKQYF,TGCGCCAGCAGCTTGGGAGGTAGCGGGAGGGCGGGAGACCAAAAGCAGTACTTC
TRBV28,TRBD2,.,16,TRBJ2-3,CASSDVGLAGANTQYF,TGTGCCAGCAGCGATGTGGGTCTAGCGGGAGCAAATACGCAGTATTTT
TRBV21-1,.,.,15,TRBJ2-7,CASSKFGRGSYEQYF,.
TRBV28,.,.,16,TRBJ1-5,CASSSVGVGNNQPQHF,TGTGCCAGCAGTTCAGTAGGGGTAGGGAACAATCAGCCCCAGCATTTT
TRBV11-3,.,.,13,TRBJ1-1,CASSFSSATEAFF,TGTGCCAGCAGCTTTTCGTCTGCCACTGAAGCTTTCTTT
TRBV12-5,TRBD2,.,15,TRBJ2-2,CASGFIAGVSGELFF,TGTGCTAGTGGTTTCATAGCGGGAGTTTCCGGGGAGCTGTTTTTT
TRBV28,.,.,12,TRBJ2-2,CASSLWPGGLFF,TGTGCCAGCAGTTTATGGCCCGGGGGGCTGTTTTTT
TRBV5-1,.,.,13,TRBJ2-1,CASRQDLYNEQFF,TGCGCCTCCAGGCAGGACCTCTACAATGAGCAGTTCTTC
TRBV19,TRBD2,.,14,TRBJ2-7,CASSMQRESSEQYF,TGTGCCAGTAGTATGCAGCGGGAGAGTAGCGAGCAGTACTTC
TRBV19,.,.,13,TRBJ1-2,CASSAARYYGYTF,TGTGCCAGTAGCGCCGCCAGGTACTATGGCTACACCTTC
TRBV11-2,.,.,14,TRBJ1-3,CASSYDRPGNTIYF,TGTGCCAGCAGCTATGACAGGCCTGGAAACACCATATATTTT
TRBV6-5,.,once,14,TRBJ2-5,CASSYGGNKETQYF,TGTGCCAGCAGTTACGGGGGGAACAAAGAGACCCAGTACTTC
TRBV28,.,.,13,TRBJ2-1,CASNLDRYNEQFF,TGTGCCAGCAACCTCGACAGATACAATGAGCAGTTCTTC
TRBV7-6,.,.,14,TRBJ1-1,CASSLRAGNTEAFF,TGTGCCAGCAGCTTAAGGGCTGGAAACACTGAAGCTTTCTTT
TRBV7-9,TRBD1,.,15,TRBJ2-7,CASSLGAGGSYEQYF,TGTGCCAGCAGCTTAGGGGCAGGGGGCTCCTACGAGCAGTACTTC
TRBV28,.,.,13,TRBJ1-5,CASNKFTLQPQHF,TGTGCCAGCAACAAATTTACGCTGCAGCCCCAGCATTTT